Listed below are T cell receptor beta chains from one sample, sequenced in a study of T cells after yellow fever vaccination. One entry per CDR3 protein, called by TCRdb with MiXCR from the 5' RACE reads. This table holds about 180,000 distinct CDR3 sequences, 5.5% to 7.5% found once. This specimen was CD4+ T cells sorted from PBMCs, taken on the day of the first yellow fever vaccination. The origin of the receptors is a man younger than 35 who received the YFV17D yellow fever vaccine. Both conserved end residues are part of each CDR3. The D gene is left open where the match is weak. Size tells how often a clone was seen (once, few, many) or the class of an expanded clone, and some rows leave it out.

TGTGCCAGCAGCTTAGTTGGGACAGTCGAAGCTTTCTTT,CASSLVGTVEAFF,many,TRBJ1-1,TRBD1,TRBV7-2
TGCGCCAGCAGCCAAGAAGCGCTGAGGGCGCGCACCGGGGAGCTGTTTTTT,CASSQEALRARTGELFF,NA,TRBJ2-2,NA,TRBV4-3
TGCAGTGCTAAACCGGGACTGAACACCGGGGAGCTGTTTTTT,CSAKPGLNTGELFF,few,TRBJ2-2,NA,TRBV20-1
TGTGCCAGCAGTCTTACAGGGATCCCCCCCTACGAGCAGTACTTC,CASSLTGIPPYEQYF,many,TRBJ2-7,NA,TRBV12-3/TRBV12-4
TGCGCCAGCAGCCCTTCAGGGGCTGGAAACACCATATATTTT,CASSPSGAGNTIYF,many,TRBJ1-3,NA,TRBV5-1
TGTGCCAGCAGTTCGACCCTGAACACCATATATTTT,CASSSTLNTIYF,few,TRBJ1-3,NA,TRBV28
TGTGCCAGCAGCGCCGGACAGGGTTTTCTATCTACCGAGCAGTACTTC,CASSAGQGFLSTEQYF,NA,TRBJ2-7,TRBD1,TRBV7-7
TGTGCCAGCAGCCGTAGAATACCCCCCGGGGATGAGCAGTTCTTC,CASSRRIPPGDEQFF,many,TRBJ2-1,NA,TRBV11-2
TGTGCCTCGACGGGACAGGGTCTCGGGGGGAGTTTCGGCACTGAAGCTTTCTTT,CASTGQGLGGSFGTEAFF,few,TRBJ1-1,TRBD1,TRBV10-3
TGTGCCAGTAGTTACAGGGGGTTCGACTATGGCTACACCTTC,CASSYRGFDYGYTF,few,TRBJ1-2,TRBD1,TRBV19
TGTGCCAGCAGTGAGTCTCGGGACTCGTACAATGAGCAGTTCTTC,CASSESRDSYNEQFF,NA,TRBJ2-1,NA,TRBV6-4
TGCGCCAGCAGCCAAGATCTAGGCGGGGCCGGCACAGATACGCAGTATTTT,CASSQDLGGAGTDTQYF,few,TRBJ2-3,NA,TRBV4-3
TGTGCCAGCAGCCAGTTTCTGCAGGGAGCCGGGGAGCTGTTTTTT,CASSQFLQGAGELFF,NA,TRBJ2-2,NA,TRBV3-1
TGCAGCGCCGCCGGGGGGGCCCTCTCCTACAATGAGCAGTTCTTC,CSAAGGALSYNEQFF,many,TRBJ2-1,TRBD2,TRBV29-1
TGCAGTGCAGACGGCGGCCAGCAGTACTTC,CSADGGQQYF,NA,TRBJ2-7,NA,TRBV20-1
TGCGGCGGGAACAGGGGGCGCAGAGAGACCCAGTACTTC,CGGNRGRRETQYF,few,TRBJ2-5,TRBD1,TRBV29-1
TGCGCCAGCAGCTTTTTCACTTCCCAAGAGACCCAGTACTTC,CASSFFTSQETQYF,few,TRBJ2-5,NA,TRBV5-1
TGTGCCAGCAGACCGACATTCCTTTCTGGAAACACCATATATTTT,CASRPTFLSGNTIYF,many,TRBJ1-3,NA,TRBV6-5
TGCGCCAGCAGTCGTCGGGGTATGTCGGAGCTGTTTTTT,CASSRRGMSELFF,many,TRBJ2-2,NA,TRBV4-3
TGCGCCAGCAGCTTGGAGGGGGCAACTAATGAAAAACTGTTTTTT,CASSLEGATNEKLFF,many,TRBJ1-4,NA,TRBV5-1
TGTGCCAGCAGCTTAGCGGGGGGGCGGAATGAGCAGTTCTTC,CASSLAGGRNEQFF,many,TRBJ2-1,NA,TRBV7-2
TGTGCCAGCAACCCGGACAGGGCCCCAGGGAGCAATCAGCCCCAGCATTTT,CASNPDRAPGSNQPQHF,NA,TRBJ1-5,TRBD1,TRBV6-2/TRBV6-3
TGCGCCAGCAGCTTGTTCTCCGGAAGGGGGGCAACAGATACGCAGTATTTT,CASSLFSGRGATDTQYF,many,TRBJ2-3,NA,TRBV5-1
TGTGCCAGCAGCCCGGCGTTGGCCAAAAACATTCAGTACTTC,CASSPALAKNIQYF,NA,TRBJ2-4,NA,TRBV5-6
TGTGCCAGCAGCGCAGCGGGATCTACAGATACGCAGTATTTT,CASSAAGSTDTQYF,many,TRBJ2-3,TRBD2,TRBV9
TGCGCCAGCAGTCACTATTACCCTTCTAGCACAGATACGCAGTATTTT,CASSHYYPSSTDTQYF,many,TRBJ2-3,NA,TRBV4-1
TGTGCCAGCAGCATGGCTAGCGCGATAAACACAGATACGCAGTATTTT,CASSMASAINTDTQYF,many,TRBJ2-3,NA,TRBV7-9
TGTGCCAGCACGGCCCTGGGGCAAAACTATGGCTACACCTTC,CASTALGQNYGYTF,few,TRBJ1-2,NA,TRBV7-2
TGTGCCAGCGTGCGTTCCCTGGGGGAATTTTCCTACAATGAGCAGTTCTTC,CASVRSLGEFSYNEQFF,many,TRBJ2-1,NA,TRBV4-2
TGTGCCACCAGTGACTCCAGGGGCTACACCTTC,CATSDSRGYTF,few,TRBJ1-2,NA,TRBV24-1
TGCAGTGTGGAGTACTCTGGAAACACCATATATTTT,CSVEYSGNTIYF,few,TRBJ1-3,NA,TRBV20-1
TGCGCCAGCAGCCAAATGACTAGCTTGTTTGTTACGCAGTATTTT,CASSQMTSLFVTQYF,few,TRBJ2-3,TRBD2,TRBV4-1
TGTGCCAGCAGCGTGACAGGTTTAAATGAAAAACTGTTTTTT,CASSVTGLNEKLFF,NA,TRBJ1-4,NA,TRBV9
TGTGCCAGCAGCTTAAGACCTACCGTAACCTACAATGAGCAGTTCTTC,CASSLRPTVTYNEQFF,many,TRBJ2-1,NA,TRBV7-2
TGCGCCAGCAGCCAAAGCCTAGGGGGGAGCTCCTATAATTCACCCCTCCACTTT,CASSQSLGGSSYNSPLHF,few,TRBJ1-6,NA,TRBV4-3
TGTGCCAGCAGTTCTCACCTCCTATCTGGGGCCAACGTCCTGACTTTC,CASSSHLLSGANVLTF,few,TRBJ2-6,NA,TRBV27
TGTGCCAGCAGTTACTGGAGGGGGGGGTACAATGAGCAGTTCTTC,CASSYWRGGYNEQFF,many,TRBJ2-1,NA,TRBV6-5
TGTGCCAGCAGTGTGGGACACTGGAACACTGAAGCTTTCTTT,CASSVGHWNTEAFF,few,TRBJ1-1,NA,TRBV5-4
TGTGCCAGCAGCTCTGGACCATCCTCTGGCTACACCTTC,CASSSGPSSGYTF,NA,TRBJ1-2,NA,TRBV7-9
TGTGCCATTCACGGTAGCGGACGAGGGAACATTCAGTACTTC,CAIHGSGRGNIQYF,many,TRBJ2-4,NA,TRBV28
TGCGCCAGCAGCTTGCAGGGAACAAACTCTGGGGCCAACGTCCTGACTTTC,CASSLQGTNSGANVLTF,many,TRBJ2-6,NA,TRBV5-1
TGTGCCAGCAGCCAACCGGACAGGGCCACTGAAGCTTTCTTT,CASSQPDRATEAFF,many,TRBJ1-1,TRBD1,TRBV7-9
TGCGCCAGCAGTCATCCCCGACAGGGGCGGGTGAACGGGGAGCTGTTTTTT,CASSHPRQGRVNGELFF,few,TRBJ2-2,TRBD1,TRBV23-1
TGCAGCGTTGATGAAGGTGCTGAAAAACTGTTTTTT,CSVDEGAEKLFF,many,TRBJ1-4,NA,TRBV29-1
TGTGCCAGCAGCGTATCTAGCGGACCACAAGAGACCCAGTACTTC,CASSVSSGPQETQYF,many,TRBJ2-5,TRBD2,TRBV9
TGCGCCAGCAGCTTGGAGTCTCGGCGGAACGGCGGGACCCAGTACTTC,CASSLESRRNGGTQYF,NA,TRBJ2-5,NA,TRBV5-1
TGCAGTGCTAGAGCATCTGCCGGCTGGGGGCGACACCTGCCCTCGAGCACAGATACGCAGTATTTT,CSARASAGWGRHLPSSTDTQYF,few,TRBJ2-3,NA,TRBV20-1
TGCGCCAGCAGCTTGTTTTCCTCATATTCACCCCTCCACTTT,CASSLFSSYSPLHF,many,TRBJ1-6,NA,TRBV5-1
TGTGCCAGCAGCTTAGGAGCGGGGGGGACAGATACGCAGTATTTT,CASSLGAGGTDTQYF,many,TRBJ2-3,TRBD2,TRBV7-2
TGCAGTGCTCGAAAAATGAACACTGAAGCTTTCTTT,CSARKMNTEAFF,NA,TRBJ1-1,NA,TRBV20-1
TGTGCCAGTAGTACCTCCGGGTCCACGGGGACCCAGTACTTC,CASSTSGSTGTQYF,NA,TRBJ2-5,NA,TRBV19
TGTGCCAGCAGCGCGACAGGGGACATTACAGATACGCAGTATTTT,CASSATGDITDTQYF,NA,TRBJ2-3,TRBD1,TRBV9
TGTGCCAGCAGTGGGGGGGGCCCCTACGAGCAGTACTTC,CASSGGGPYEQYF,many,TRBJ2-7,NA,TRBV2